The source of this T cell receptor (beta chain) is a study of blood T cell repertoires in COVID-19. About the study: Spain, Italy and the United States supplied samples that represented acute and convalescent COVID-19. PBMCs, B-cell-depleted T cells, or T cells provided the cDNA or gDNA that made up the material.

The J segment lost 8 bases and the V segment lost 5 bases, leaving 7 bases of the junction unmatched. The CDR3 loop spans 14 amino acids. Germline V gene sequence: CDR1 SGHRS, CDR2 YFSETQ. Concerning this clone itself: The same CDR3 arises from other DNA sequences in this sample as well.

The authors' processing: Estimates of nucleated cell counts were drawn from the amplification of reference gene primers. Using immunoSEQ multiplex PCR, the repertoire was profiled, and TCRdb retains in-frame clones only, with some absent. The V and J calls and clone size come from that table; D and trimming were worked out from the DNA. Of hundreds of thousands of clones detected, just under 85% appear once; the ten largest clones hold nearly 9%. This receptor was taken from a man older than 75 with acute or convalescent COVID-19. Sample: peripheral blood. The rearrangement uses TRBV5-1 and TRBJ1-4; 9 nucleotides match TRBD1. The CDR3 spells CASSTGTGNEKLFF. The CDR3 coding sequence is TGCGCCAGCAGTACCGGGACAGGGAACGAAAAACTGTTTTTT.